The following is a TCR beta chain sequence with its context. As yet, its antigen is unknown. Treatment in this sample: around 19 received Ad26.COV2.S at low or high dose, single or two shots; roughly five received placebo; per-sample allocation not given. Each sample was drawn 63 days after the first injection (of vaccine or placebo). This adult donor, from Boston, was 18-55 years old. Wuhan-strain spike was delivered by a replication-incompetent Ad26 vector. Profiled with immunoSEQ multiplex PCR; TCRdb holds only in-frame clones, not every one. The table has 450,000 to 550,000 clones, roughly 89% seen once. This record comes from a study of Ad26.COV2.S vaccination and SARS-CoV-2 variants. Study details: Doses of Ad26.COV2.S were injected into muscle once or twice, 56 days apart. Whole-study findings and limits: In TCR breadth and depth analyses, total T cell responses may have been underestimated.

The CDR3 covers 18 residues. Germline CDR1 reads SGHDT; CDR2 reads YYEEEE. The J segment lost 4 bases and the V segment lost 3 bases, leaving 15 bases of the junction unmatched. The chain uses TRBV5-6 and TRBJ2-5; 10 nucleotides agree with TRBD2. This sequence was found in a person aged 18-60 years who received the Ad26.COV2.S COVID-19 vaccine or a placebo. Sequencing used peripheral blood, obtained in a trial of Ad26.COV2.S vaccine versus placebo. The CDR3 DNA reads TGTGCCAGCAGCTCCCCCAAGCGGGGGGGGTTATTGGGAGAGACCCAGTACTTC. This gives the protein CASSSPKRGGLLGETQYF.